This TCR beta chain came from a study of OX40 agonist ivuxolimab in advanced cancers. For the study at large: Ivuxolimab was delivered to patients intravenously every 2 weeks at doses spanning 0.01 to 10 mg/kg.

Using immunoSEQ multiplex PCR, the repertoire was profiled, and TCRdb retains in-frame clones only, with some absent. Among about 80,000 clones listed, 85% were seen once. Germline loops: CDR1 LNHDA, CDR2 SQIVND (reference sequence). The CDR3 covers 16 residues. Trimming took 5 bases from V and 4 from J, leaving 20 bases between them. The chain combines TRBV19 with TRBJ1-2; D possibly corresponds to TRBD1 (6 bases). The TCR sequence derives from an adult with an advanced solid tumor such as melanoma, head and neck, liver or kidney cancer. Specimen: CD4+ or CD8+ T cells sorted from blood, collected in a trial of the OX40 agonist ivuxolimab. The CDR3 loop is CASSSSYRGGPYGYTF. CDR3 in DNA: TGTGCCAGTAGTTCAAGTTACAGAGGGGGACCCTATGGCTACACCTTC.